The 18 T cell receptor beta chains below all came from one sample that was sequenced in a study of control samples from healthy donors and cancer patients. The repertoire was sequenced with immunoSEQ multiplex PCR; TCRdb's copy has only in-frame clones and lacks some. The table shows around 76,000 clones, with less than 95% occurring only once. The sample taken for sequencing was blood. The receptors were sampled from a woman aged 40 to 49 in good health.

The rearrangement uses TRBV6-2 or TRBV6-3 and TRBJ1-2, with 8 positions matching TRBD1. The CDR3 totals 16 residues. The V and J ends lost 2 bases and 4 bases, in that order; junction bases with no gene match: 9. CDR1 MNHEY and CDR2 SVGEGT come from the germline V gene. The CDR3 region has the DNA TGTGCCAGCAGTTACACCCAGGGGGCGTTTGGCTATGGCTACACCTTC. Its protein is CASSYTQGAFGYGYTF.

The chain links TRBV7-8 to TRBJ1-2; the match to TRBD1 covers 12 bases. The CDR3 has 17 amino acids. V lost 1 base to trimming and J lost 4 bases; unmatched junction nucleotides: 7. CDR1 SGHVS and CDR2 FQNEAQ come from the germline V gene. The CDR3, as DNA: TGTGCCAGCAGCTTAGACACGGGACAGGGGGCAGGCTATGGCTACACCTTC. It specifies CASSLDTGQGAGYGYTF.

V usage is TRBV2 and J usage is TRBJ1-1, with 7 nucleotides matching TRBD1. The CDR3 loop spans 13 amino acids. The germline CDR1 and CDR2 sequences are SNHLY and FYNNEI. The ends lost 5 bases at V and 3 bases at J; junction bases unmatched: 3. The DNA of the CDR3 is TGTGCCAGCAGTACCCAGGGGGACACTGAAGCTTTCTTT. Protein product: CASSTQGDTEAFF. Full variable domain (remainder filled in from reference TRBV2 and TRBJ1-1): EPEVTQTPSHQVTQMGQEVILRCVPISNHLYFYWYRQILGQKVEFLVSFYNNEISEKSEIFDDQFSVERPDGSNFTLKIRSTKLEDSAMYFCASSTQGDTEAFFGQGTRLTVV.

The chain uses TRBV18 and TRBJ1-4, with 8 nucleotides matching TRBD1. V gave up 1 base and J gave up 8 bases; unmatched junction bases: 6. Germline V gene data show CDR1 as KGHSH and CDR2 as LQKENI. The length of the CDR3 is 15 residues. CDR3 nucleotides: TGTGCCAGCTCACCACGGACAGGGAAGACAGAAAAACTGTTTTTT. Its translation is CASSPRTGKTEKLFF.

The chain is built from TRBV6-2 or TRBV6-3 and TRBJ1-1; possibly TRBD1 for D (6 bases). The ends were cut back, 4 bases at V and 11 bases at J, with 20 bases in the middle. This CDR3 region has 14 residues. The germline gives CDR1 MNHEY, CDR2 SVGEGT. The CDR3 is CASSSPRREGEAFF. As DNA, the CDR3 is TGTGCCAGCAGTTCCCCCCGCAGGGAGGGGGAGGCTTTCTTT.

V and J are TRBV15 and TRBJ1-5, with 8 positions matching TRBD1. Trimming cost V 0 bases and J 6 bases; bases outside gene matches: 4. Germline-derived CDR1 and CDR2 are LNHNV and YYDKDF (reference sequence). The CDR3 is 15 residues long. CDR3 amino acids: CATSREAGGTQPQHF. CDR3 nucleotides: TGTGCCACCAGCAGAGAGGCAGGGGGCACTCAGCCCCAGCATTTT.

This clone turned up a few times. The chain joins TRBV7-6 to TRBJ2-2; 8 bases are shared with TRBD1. V shed 5 bases, J shed 4 bases, and the junction held 9 bases outside the gene matches. CDR3 length: 16 residues. The germline V gene encodes CDR1 SGHVS and CDR2 FNYEAQ. The CDR3 is CASSVGQGKVTGELFF. The CDR3, as DNA: TGTGCCAGCAGCGTAGGACAGGGCAAGGTCACCGGGGAGCTGTTTTTT.

The chain combines TRBV30 with TRBJ2-3; 11 positions agree with TRBD2. V lost 3 bases and J lost 3; bases outside the gene matches: 8. The germline gives CDR1 GTSNPN, CDR2 SVGIG (reference sequence). There are 16 residues in the CDR3. The CDR3 reads CAWSRGLAGGTDTQYF. CDR3 nucleotide sequence: TGTGCCTGGAGCCGGGGCTTAGCGGGGGGGACAGATACGCAGTATTTT. Full variable domain (missing parts from reference TRBV30 and TRBJ2-3): SQTIHQWPATLVQPVGSPLSLECTVEGTSNPNLYWYRQAAGRGLQLLFYSVGIGQISSEVPQNLSASRPQDRQFILSSKKLLLSDSGFYLCAWSRGLAGGTDTQYFGPGTRLTVL.

The V gene is TRBV6-6, the J gene TRBJ2-7, with D possibly matching TRBD2 (6 bases). Looked up from germline, CDR1 is MNHNY and CDR2 is SVGAGI (reference sequence). CDR3 length: 14 amino acids. The ends were cut back, 4 bases at V and 5 bases at J, with 15 bases in the middle. CDR3 sequence reads: CASSSWRDGDEQYF. The CDR3, as DNA: TGTGCCAGCAGTTCCTGGCGGGATGGAGACGAGCAGTACTTC.

This sequence joins TRBV27 and TRBJ1-4, with TRBD1 matching over 8 bases. The trim removed 4 bases at V and 2 bases at J, leaving 3 bases unmatched. The germline gives CDR1 MNHEY, CDR2 SMNVEV (reference sequence). There are 15 residues in the CDR3. CDR3 residues: CASSSYRGTNEKLFF. In DNA form, the CDR3 reads TGTGCCAGCAGTTCCTACAGGGGGACTAATGAAAAACTGTTTTTT.

The CDR3 reads CASSNPGQVYGYTF. The CDR3 DNA sequence: TGTGCCAGCAGTAATCCGGGACAGGTCTATGGCTACACCTTC. The gene calls are TRBV2 and TRBJ1-2; 8 bases align to TRBD1. V lost 5 bases, J lost 4 bases, and 6 bases stayed unmatched. CDR3 length: 14 residues. The germline gives CDR1 SNHLY, CDR2 FYNNEI.

V gene TRBV7-9 combines with J gene TRBJ1-6, with 8 bases aligning to TRBD1. Germline V gene lookup returns CDR1 SEHNR and CDR2 FQNEAQ (reference sequence). The CDR3 sequence is 16 residues long. V shed 5 bases, J shed 6 bases, and the junction held 9 bases outside the gene matches. The CDR3 sequence is CASSPTGRGPNSPLHF. The CDR3 DNA is TGTGCCAGCAGCCCCACTGGCAGGGGGCCTAATTCACCCCTCCACTTT.

This chain connects TRBV7-8 to TRBJ2-1; D may be TRBD2 (5 bases). V was pared by 7 bases and J by 6 bases, with 16 bases between. The CDR3 totals 14 residues. Germline V gene lookup returns CDR1 SGHVS and CDR2 FQNEAQ. The CDR3 is CASITLGGPNEQFF. The DNA for the CDR3 is TGTGCCAGCATCACTCTCGGAGGCCCCAATGAGCAGTTCTTC.

This clone was observed a few times. This chain uses TRBV6-1 with TRBJ1-1; D call uncertain. The CDR3 extends over 15 amino acids. V shed 0 bases and J shed 1 base, with 9 bases lying between them. Germline V gene data show CDR1 as MNHNS and CDR2 as SASEGT. The CDR3 here is CASSEAEGGNTEAFF. CDR3 coding DNA: TGTGCCAGCAGTGAAGCGGAGGGTGGGAACACTGAAGCTTTCTTT.

The chain uses TRBV29-1 and TRBJ2-7; 8 nucleotides match TRBD2. The J segment lost 6 bases and the V segment lost 4 bases, leaving 2 bases of the junction unmatched. The V gene's germline CDR1 is SQVTM and CDR2 ANQGSEA. This CDR3 has 11 residues. CDR3 in DNA: TGCAGCGTTGCGGGGGGGCGCGAGCAGTACTTC. It yields the protein CSVAGGREQYF.

As to this clone: Mismatch with germline at one junction end may stem from a read error. The gene calls are TRBV5-1 and TRBJ1-6; no clear D gene. The CDR3 consists of 15 residues. From germline, CDR1 is SGHRS and CDR2 YFSETQ. CDR3 in amino acids: CASRLSWQTNSPLHF. CDR3 DNA sequence: TGCGCCAGCCGCTTAAGTTGGCAGACGAATTCACCCCTCCACTTT.

This chain connects TRBV7-9 to TRBJ1-1; no clear D gene. This CDR3 has 13 amino acids. Per germline, CDR1 SEHNR and CDR2 FQNEAQ (reference sequence). Trimming took 2 bases from V and 4 from J, leaving 8 bases between them. The CDR3 is CASSLSSGTEAFF. In DNA, the CDR3 is TGTGCCAGCAGCTTATCGTCGGGCACTGAAGCTTTCTTT.

This chain connects TRBV5-4 to TRBJ1-1; 12 nucleotides line up with TRBD1. The CDR3 has 14 amino acids. Germline-derived CDR1 and CDR2 are SGHNT and YYREEE (reference sequence). After removal of 9 bases from V and 4 bases from J, the junction contained 7 bases not matched to a gene. DNA of the CDR3: TGTGCCACCCTCCCGGGACAGGGGGCCACTGAAGCTTTCTTT. Its protein product is CATLPGQGATEAFF.